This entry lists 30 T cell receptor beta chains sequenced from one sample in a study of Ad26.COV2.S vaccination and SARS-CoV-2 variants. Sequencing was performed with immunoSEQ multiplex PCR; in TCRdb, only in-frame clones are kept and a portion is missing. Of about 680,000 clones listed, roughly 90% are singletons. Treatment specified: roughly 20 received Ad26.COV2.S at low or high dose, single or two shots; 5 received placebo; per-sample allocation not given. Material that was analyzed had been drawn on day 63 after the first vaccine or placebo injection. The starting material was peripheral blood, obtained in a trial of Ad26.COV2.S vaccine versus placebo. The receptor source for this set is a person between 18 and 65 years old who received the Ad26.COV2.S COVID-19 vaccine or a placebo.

The CDR3 DNA is TGTGCCAGCTCACCTTTTCAGGGGGAAGCAGATACGCAGTATTTT. Residues: CASSPFQGEADTQYF. This chain links TRBV18 with TRBJ2-3; 7 bases match TRBD1. V gave up 3 bases and J gave up 4 bases; unmatched junction bases: 7. The germline V gene encodes CDR1 KGHSH and CDR2 LQKENI. The CDR3 loop spans 15 amino acids.

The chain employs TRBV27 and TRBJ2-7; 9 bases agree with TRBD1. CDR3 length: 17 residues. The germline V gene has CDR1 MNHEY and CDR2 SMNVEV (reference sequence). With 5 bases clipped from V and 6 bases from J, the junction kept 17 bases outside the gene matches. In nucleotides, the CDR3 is TGTGCCAGCAGTCAAGATTCTGGGACAGGGCGTTTGCGCGAGCAGTACTTC. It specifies CASSQDSGTGRLREQYF.

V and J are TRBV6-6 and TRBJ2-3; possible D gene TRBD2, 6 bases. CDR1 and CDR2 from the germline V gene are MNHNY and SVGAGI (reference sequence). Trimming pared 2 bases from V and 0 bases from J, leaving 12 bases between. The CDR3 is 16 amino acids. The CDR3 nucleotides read TGTGCCAGCAGTTACCTCAGCGGAGGGAGCACAGATACGCAGTATTTT. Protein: CASSYLSGGSTDTQYF.

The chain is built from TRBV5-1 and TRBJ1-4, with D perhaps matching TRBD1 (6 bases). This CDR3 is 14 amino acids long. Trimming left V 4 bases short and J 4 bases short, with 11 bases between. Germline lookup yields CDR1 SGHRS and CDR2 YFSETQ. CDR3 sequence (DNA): TGCGCCAGCAGCACGGGACAAATTAATGAAAAACTGTTTTTT. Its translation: CASSTGQINEKLFF.

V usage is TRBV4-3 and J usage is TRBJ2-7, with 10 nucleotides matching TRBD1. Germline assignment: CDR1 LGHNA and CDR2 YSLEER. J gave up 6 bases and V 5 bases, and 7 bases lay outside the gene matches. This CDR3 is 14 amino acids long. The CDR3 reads CASSSGQGVVEQYF. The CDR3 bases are TGCGCCAGCAGCAGCGGACAGGGGGTGGTCGAGCAGTACTTC.

The CDR3 nucleotides are TGTGCCAGCAGCTTAGGGCTTTCGGGACAGGGGATGGGTGAGCAGTTCTTC. Translated, it gives CASSLGLSGQGMGEQFF. The V call is TRBV7-9, the J call TRBJ2-1; 10 bases are shared with TRBD1. Germline-derived CDR1 and CDR2 are SEHNR and FQNEAQ (reference sequence). J was trimmed by 9 bases and V by 1 base; bases with no gene match: 12. The CDR3 covers 17 residues.

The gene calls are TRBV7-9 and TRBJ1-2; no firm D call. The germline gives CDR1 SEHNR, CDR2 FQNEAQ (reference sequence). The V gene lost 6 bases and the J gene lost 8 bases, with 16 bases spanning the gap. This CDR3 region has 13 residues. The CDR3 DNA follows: TGTGCCAGCAGAACGAGGTCTCCGGGCGGCTACACCTTC. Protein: CASRTRSPGGYTF.

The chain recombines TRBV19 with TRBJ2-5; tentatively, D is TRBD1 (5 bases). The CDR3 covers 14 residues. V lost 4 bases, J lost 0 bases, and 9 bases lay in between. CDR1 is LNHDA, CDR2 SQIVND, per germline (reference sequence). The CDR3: CASSTGSYQETQYF. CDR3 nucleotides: TGTGCCAGTAGTACAGGGTCTTACCAAGAGACCCAGTACTTC.

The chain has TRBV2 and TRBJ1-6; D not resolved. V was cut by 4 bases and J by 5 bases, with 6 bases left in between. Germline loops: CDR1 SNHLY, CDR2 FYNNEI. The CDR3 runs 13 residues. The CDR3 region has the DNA TGTGCCAGCAGTGCCGCAGATAATTCACCCCTCCACTTT. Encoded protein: CASSAADNSPLHF.

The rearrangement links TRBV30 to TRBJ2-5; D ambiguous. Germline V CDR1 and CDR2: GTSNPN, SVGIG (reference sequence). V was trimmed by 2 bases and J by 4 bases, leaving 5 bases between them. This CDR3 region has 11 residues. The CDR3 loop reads CAWSHRETQYF. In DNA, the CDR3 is TGTGCCTGGAGTCACAGAGAGACCCAGTACTTC.

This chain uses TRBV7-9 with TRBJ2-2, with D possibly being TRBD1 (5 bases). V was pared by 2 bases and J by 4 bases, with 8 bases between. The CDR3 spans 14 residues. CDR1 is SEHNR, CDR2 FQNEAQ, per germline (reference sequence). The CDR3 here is CASSLWGPTGELFF. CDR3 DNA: TGTGCCAGCAGCTTATGGGGCCCCACCGGGGAGCTGTTTTTT.

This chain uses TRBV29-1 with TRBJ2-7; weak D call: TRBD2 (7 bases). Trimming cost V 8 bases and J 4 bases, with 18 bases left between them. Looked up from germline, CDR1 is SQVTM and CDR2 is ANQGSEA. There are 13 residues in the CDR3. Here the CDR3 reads CSITSGRGYEQYF. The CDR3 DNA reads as TGCAGCATTACCTCGGGGAGGGGGTACGAGCAGTACTTC.

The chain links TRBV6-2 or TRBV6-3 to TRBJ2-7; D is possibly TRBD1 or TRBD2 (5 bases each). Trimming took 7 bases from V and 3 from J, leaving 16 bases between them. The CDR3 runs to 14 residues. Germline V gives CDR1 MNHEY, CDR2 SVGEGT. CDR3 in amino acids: CASTPSGTYYEQYF. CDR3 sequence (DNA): TGTGCCAGCACCCCCTCAGGGACCTACTACGAGCAGTACTTC.

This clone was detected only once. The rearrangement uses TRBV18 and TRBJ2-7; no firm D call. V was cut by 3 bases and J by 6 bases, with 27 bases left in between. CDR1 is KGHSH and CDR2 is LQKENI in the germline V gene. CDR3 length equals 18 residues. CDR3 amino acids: CASSPLPVRWVTSAEQYF. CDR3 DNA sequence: TGTGCCAGCTCACCCTTGCCGGTCCGCTGGGTTACTTCGGCCGAGCAGTACTTC.

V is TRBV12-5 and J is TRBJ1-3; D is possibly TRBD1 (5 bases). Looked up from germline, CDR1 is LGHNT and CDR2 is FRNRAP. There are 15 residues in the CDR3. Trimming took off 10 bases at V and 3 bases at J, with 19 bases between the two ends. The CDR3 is CAKPRLGVGGNTIYF. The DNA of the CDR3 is TGTGCTAAGCCCCGACTGGGGGTAGGTGGAAACACCATATATTTT.

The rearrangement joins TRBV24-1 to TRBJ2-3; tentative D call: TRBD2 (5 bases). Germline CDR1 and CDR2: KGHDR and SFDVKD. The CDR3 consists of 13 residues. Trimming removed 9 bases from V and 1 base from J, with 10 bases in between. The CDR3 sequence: CATVTGGTDTQYF. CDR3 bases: TGTGCCACCGTAACCGGGGGCACAGATACGCAGTATTTT.

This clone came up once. CDR3 DNA sequence: TGCGCCAGCAGCCAAGAAGTCCAGGCATACCCAACACCCCTCCACTTT. Translating gives CASSQEVQAYPTPLHF. The chain combines TRBV4-3 with TRBJ1-6; D gene unclear. The germline V and J ends were trimmed by 0 bases and 11 bases, with 17 bases remaining between them. Germline values: CDR1 LGHNA, CDR2 YSLEER. The CDR3 contains 16 residues.

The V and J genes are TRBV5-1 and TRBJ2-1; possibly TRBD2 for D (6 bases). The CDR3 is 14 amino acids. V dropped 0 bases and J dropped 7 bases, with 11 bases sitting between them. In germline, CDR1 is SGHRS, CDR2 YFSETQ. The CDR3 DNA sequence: TGCGCCAGCAGCTTGGATCCCGGGGGAAATGAGCAGTTCTTC. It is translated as CASSLDPGGNEQFF.

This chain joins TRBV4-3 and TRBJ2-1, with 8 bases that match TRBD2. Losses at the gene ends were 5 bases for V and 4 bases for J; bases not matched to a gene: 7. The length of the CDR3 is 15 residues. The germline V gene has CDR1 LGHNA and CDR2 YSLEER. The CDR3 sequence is CASSREGGGYNEQFF. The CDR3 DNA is TGCGCCAGCAGCAGGGAAGGCGGGGGGTACAATGAGCAGTTCTTC.

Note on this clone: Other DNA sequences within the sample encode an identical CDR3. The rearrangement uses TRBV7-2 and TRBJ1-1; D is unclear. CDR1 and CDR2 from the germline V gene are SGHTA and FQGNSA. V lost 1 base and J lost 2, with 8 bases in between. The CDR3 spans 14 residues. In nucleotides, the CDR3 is TGTGCCAGCAGCTTAGGGAGCCGTAACACTGAAGCTTTCTTT. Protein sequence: CASSLGSRNTEAFF.

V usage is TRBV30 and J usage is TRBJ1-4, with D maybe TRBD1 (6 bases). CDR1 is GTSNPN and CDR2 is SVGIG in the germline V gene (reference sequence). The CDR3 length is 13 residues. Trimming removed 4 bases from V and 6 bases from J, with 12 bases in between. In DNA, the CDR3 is TGTGCCTGGAAGGCGGCAGGGGATGAAAAACTGTTTTTT. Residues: CAWKAAGDEKLFF.

CDR3 bases: TGTGCCAGCAGCTACTGGGGGGGGCTGAACACTGAAGCTTTCTTT. This translates into CASSYWGGLNTEAFF. The rearrangement joins TRBV7-2 to TRBJ1-1; possible D gene TRBD1, 6 bases. Germline CDR1 reads SGHTA; CDR2 reads FQGNSA. This CDR3 has 15 amino acids. Trimming cost V 4 bases and J 0 bases, with 12 bases left between them.

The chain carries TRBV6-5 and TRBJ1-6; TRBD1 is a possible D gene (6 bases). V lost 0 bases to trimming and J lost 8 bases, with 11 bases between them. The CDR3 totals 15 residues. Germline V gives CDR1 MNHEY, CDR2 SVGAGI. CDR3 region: CASSYSYRVYSPLHF. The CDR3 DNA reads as TGTGCCAGCAGTTACTCCTACAGGGTTTATTCACCCCTCCACTTT.

CDR3 amino acids: CASSLYIGASYEQYF. The CDR3 coding sequence is TGTGCCAGCAGTTTGTACATAGGGGCCTCCTACGAGCAGTACTTC. V is TRBV27 and J is TRBJ2-7, with a possible D match to TRBD1 (5 bases). This CDR3 is 15 amino acids long. Germline V lookup: CDR1 MNHEY, CDR2 SMNVEV (reference sequence). V lost 3 bases, J lost 0 bases, and 12 bases lay in between.

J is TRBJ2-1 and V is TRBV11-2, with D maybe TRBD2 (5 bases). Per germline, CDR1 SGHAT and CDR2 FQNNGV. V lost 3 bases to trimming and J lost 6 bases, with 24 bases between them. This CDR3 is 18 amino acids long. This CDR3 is CASSFWGGRTPEGNEQFF. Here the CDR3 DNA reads TGTGCCAGCAGCTTTTGGGGTGGGAGAACTCCCGAAGGCAATGAGCAGTTCTTC.

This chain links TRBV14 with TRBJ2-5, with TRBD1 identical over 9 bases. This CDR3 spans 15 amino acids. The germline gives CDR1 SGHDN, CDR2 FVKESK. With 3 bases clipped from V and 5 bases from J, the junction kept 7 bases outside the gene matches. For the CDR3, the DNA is TGTGCCAGCAGCCAGCGCGGACAGGGGCGGGAGACCCAGTACTTC. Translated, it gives CASSQRGQGRETQYF.

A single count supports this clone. CDR3 sequence: CASSYGAETGYTF. The CDR3 DNA follows: TGTGCCAGCAGTTACGGGGCGGAAACTGGCTACACCTTC. The chain couples TRBV6-2 or TRBV6-3 to TRBJ1-2; TRBD1 might be the D (5 bases). V was trimmed by 2 bases and J by 7 bases, leaving 11 bases between them. CDR1 and CDR2 (germline): MNHEY, SVGEGT. CDR3 length: 13 amino acids.

The DNA for the CDR3 is TGTGCCAGCAGCTTAGGGCAGGGGGTAGGATACGAGCAGTACTTC. Translated, it gives CASSLGQGVGYEQYF. The gene calls are TRBV7-9 and TRBJ2-7; TRBD1 agrees at 7 bases. V trimming: 1 base; J trimming: 4 bases; junction bases outside the gene matches: 7. This CDR3 contains 15 residues. From germline, CDR1 is SEHNR and CDR2 FQNEAQ (reference sequence).

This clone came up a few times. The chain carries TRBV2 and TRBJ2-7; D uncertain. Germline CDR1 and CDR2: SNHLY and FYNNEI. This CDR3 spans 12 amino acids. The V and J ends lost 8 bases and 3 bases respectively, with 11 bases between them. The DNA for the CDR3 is TGTGCCAGCTCTCAACTCGGCTACGAGCAGTACTTC. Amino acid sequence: CASSQLGYEQYF. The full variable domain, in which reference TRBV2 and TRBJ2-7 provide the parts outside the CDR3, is EPEVTQTPSHQVTQMGQEVILRCVPISNHLYFYWYRQILGQKVEFLVSFYNNEISEKSEIFDDQFSVERPDGSNFTLKIRSTKLEDSAMYFCASSQLGYEQYFGPGTRLTVT.

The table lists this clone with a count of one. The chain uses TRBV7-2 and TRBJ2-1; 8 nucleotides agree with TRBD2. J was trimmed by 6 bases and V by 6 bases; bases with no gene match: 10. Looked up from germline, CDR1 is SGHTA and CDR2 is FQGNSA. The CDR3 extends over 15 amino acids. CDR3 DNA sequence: TGTGCCAGCAGGGTTACCGGACTAGCAGTCAATGAGCAGTTCTTC. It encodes CASRVTGLAVNEQFF.